The 21 T cell receptor beta chains in this list originate from one sample, sequenced in a study of T-cell memory formation after mild COVID-19. TCRdb independently ran MiXCR on the 5' RACE reads; one entry per CDR3 protein. The table records about 500,000 distinct CDR3 sequences, roughly 20% of them present only once. Sequenced: PBMCs or a T cell subset sorted from them (not recorded which). These receptors were obtained from an adult woman who had mild COVID-19 (a few samples of this study predate the infection). Cell type and time point are not known.

There are many counts of this clonotype. The rearrangement joins TRBV4-1 to TRBJ2-2, with a possible D match to TRBD2 (5 bases). Trimming removed 0 bases at V and 1 base at J, with 9 bases between. There are 16 residues in the CDR3. Looked up from germline, CDR1 is MGHRA and CDR2 is YSYEKL. The CDR3: CASSQDRAVNTGELFF. For the CDR3, the DNA is TGCGCCAGCAGCCAAGATAGAGCGGTGAACACCGGGGAGCTGTTTTTT.

In the case of this clonotype: This may stem from a read error, because a much larger clone lies one nucleotide away. Since the CDR3 does not end with the conserved phenylalanine or tryptophan, this likely comes from a read error. The gene calls are TRBV18 and TRBJ2-1; no reliable D call. Germline CDR1 reads KGHSH; CDR2 reads LQKENI. Trimming cost V 6 bases and J 6 bases, with 9 bases left between them. This CDR3 is 12 amino acids long. In nucleotides, the CDR3 is TGTGCCAGCTCCCCGGATCGCAATGAGCAGTTCTTA. Its protein product is CASSPDRNEQFL.

This clonotype was counted at least ten times. The chain carries TRBV6-6 and TRBJ1-2; D is undetermined. The length of the CDR3 is 12 residues. In germline, CDR1 is MNHNY, CDR2 SVGAGI (reference sequence). Trimming removed 2 bases at V and 6 bases at J, with 7 bases between. CDR3 coding DNA: TGTGCCAGCAGTTACGGCCTTGATGGCTACACCTTC. Its protein product is CASSYGLDGYTF.

V and J are TRBV29-1 and TRBJ2-3; 7 nucleotides line up with TRBD2. Germline V gene sequence: CDR1 SQVTM, CDR2 ANQGSEA. CDR3 length: 15 amino acids. The J segment lost 2 bases and the V segment lost 5 bases, leaving 10 bases of the junction unmatched. CDR3 loop: CSVLRLAVNTDTQYF. CDR3 DNA sequence: TGCAGCGTTTTACGTCTAGCGGTTAACACAGATACGCAGTATTTT.

This clonotype occurred a few times. V gene TRBV9 combines with J gene TRBJ2-2, with D perhaps given as TRBD1 or TRBD2 (6 bases each). Germline lookup yields CDR1 SGDLS and CDR2 YYNGEE. Trimming shortened V by 2 bases and J by 6 bases, and 20 bases separated the two germline ends. This CDR3 has 17 residues. The CDR3 reads CASSVPRSGGRPGELFF. The CDR3 region has the DNA TGTGCCAGCAGCGTCCCACGCTCTGGGGGGCGTCCCGGGGAGCTGTTTTTT.

The V and J genes are TRBV7-3 and TRBJ1-1; D gene unclear. Germline lookup yields CDR1 SGHTA and CDR2 FQGTGA. V gave up 3 bases and J gave up 1 base, with 9 bases separating them. This CDR3 is built from 14 residues. CDR3 coding DNA: TGTGCCAGCAGCTTCACGACCGGGAACACTGAAGCTTTCTTT. This codes for CASSFTTGNTEAFF.

This clonotype has a count of ten or more. This chain uses TRBV6-1 with TRBJ2-7; no clear D. Trimming pared 5 bases from V and 3 bases from J, leaving 14 bases between. The CDR3 runs to 14 residues. Germline loops: CDR1 MNHNS, CDR2 SASEGT. The CDR3, as DNA: TGTGCCAGCAGTCCCTCTGCGGACCTCTACGAGCAGTACTTC. The encoded protein is CASSPSADLYEQYF.

This clonotype was seen a handful of times. The chain couples TRBV5-1 to TRBJ2-5, with 7 bases aligning to TRBD1. Germline-derived CDR1 and CDR2 are SGHRS and YFSETQ. This CDR3 spans 15 amino acids. V shed 1 base and J 3 bases; nucleotides not matched to a gene: 6. CDR3 loop: CASSLIGRGKETQYF. Here the CDR3 DNA reads TGCGCCAGCAGCTTGATTGGCAGGGGGAAAGAGACCCAGTACTTC.

This clonotype has just a few counts. The rearrangement uses TRBV18 and TRBJ2-2; a weak D match, TRBD1 (5 bases). The germline V and J ends were trimmed by 1 base and 1 base, with 10 bases remaining between them. Germline assignment: CDR1 KGHSH and CDR2 LQKENI. The CDR3 has 16 residues. The CDR3 DNA is TGTGCCAGCTCACCACGAGGCCAGGGGAACACCGGGGAGCTGTTTTTT. This translates into CASSPRGQGNTGELFF.

The rearrangement links TRBV5-4 to TRBJ2-1; 9 bases are a match to TRBD2. With V trimmed by 4 bases and J by 5 bases, 7 bases remained unmatched. In germline, CDR1 is SGHNT, CDR2 YYREEE (reference sequence). The CDR3 runs 15 residues. This chain's CDR3 is CASSVSGSSHNEQFF. The DNA for the CDR3 is TGTGCCAGCAGCGTTAGCGGGAGTTCACACAATGAGCAGTTCTTC.

The chain couples TRBV7-2 to TRBJ2-1, with 12 bases identical to TRBD2. The V gene end was trimmed by 4 bases and the J gene end by 4 bases; junction bases not matched to a gene: 5. CDR3 size: 16 residues. Germline CDR1 is SGHTA and CDR2 is FQGNSA. Here the CDR3 DNA reads TGTGCCAGCAGCTCTGGACTAGCGGGGAGATACAATGAGCAGTTCTTC. Protein: CASSSGLAGRYNEQFF.

Concerning this clonotype itself: Sequence at one end of the junction differs from germline and may be a read error. This chain connects TRBV5-1 to TRBJ2-1; D gene uncertain. The CDR3 covers 14 residues. Per the germline V gene, CDR1 is SGHRS and CDR2 is YFSETQ. CDR3 in DNA: TGTGCCAGCAGTGTAGACCTCTCCTACAATGAGCAGTTCTTC. Translated: CASSVDLSYNEQFF. The full variable domain, rest sourced from reference TRBV5-1 and TRBJ2-1, is KAGVTQTPRYLIKTRGQQVTLSCSPISGHRSVSWYQQTPGQGLQFLFEYFSETQRNKGNFPGRFSGRQFSNSRSEMNVSTLELGDSALYLCASSVDLSYNEQFFGPGTRLTVL.

The chain carries TRBV15 and TRBJ1-5; D is undetermined. The CDR3 totals 20 residues. V shed 0 bases and J shed 0 bases, with 21 bases lying between them. In germline, CDR1 is LNHNV, CDR2 YYDKDF (reference sequence). The DNA of the CDR3 is TGTGCCACCAGCAGAGATCGGGGTTTGGACGGAGGGTATAGCAATCAGCCCCAGCATTTT. This codes for CATSRDRGLDGGYSNQPQHF.

This clonotype was detected only a few times. The rearrangement uses TRBV9 and TRBJ2-2, with 9 bases aligning to TRBD1. Looked up from germline, CDR1 is SGDLS and CDR2 is YYNGEE. V was clipped by 5 bases and J by 7 bases; unmatched bases: 9. The CDR3 contains 15 residues. The CDR3 nucleotides read TGTGCCAGCAGACCACCGGGACAGGGTAACGGGGAGCTGTTTTTT. It translates to CASRPPGQGNGELFF. Supplemented by reference TRBV9 and TRBJ2-2, the full variable domain reads DSGVTQTPKHLITATGQRVTLRCSPRSGDLSVYWYQQSLDQGLQFLIQYYNGEERAKGNILERFSAQQFPDLHSELNLSSLELGDSALYFCASRPPGQGNGELFFGEGSRLTVL.

DNA of the CDR3: TGTGCCAGCAGCTTCAGGGCCCTAGCGACCTACAATGAGCAGTTCTTC. This sequence encodes CASSFRALATYNEQFF. The chain carries TRBV5-4 and TRBJ2-1; possibly TRBD2 for D (6 bases). Per germline, CDR1 SGHNT and CDR2 YYREEE (reference sequence). The CDR3 totals 16 residues. The germline V and J ends were trimmed by 2 bases and 2 bases, with 14 bases remaining between them.

The chain uses TRBV12-3 or TRBV12-4 and TRBJ2-4; D is possibly TRBD1 (5 bases). The CDR3 consists of 16 residues. With 4 bases removed from V and 2 bases from J, the gap between germline ends came to 15 bases. The CDR3 protein is CASSSTRVLTKNIQYF. DNA of the CDR3: TGTGCCAGCAGTTCAACCAGGGTACTGACCAAAAACATTCAGTACTTC.

The chain couples TRBV19 to TRBJ2-5; TRBD2 is a possible D gene (5 bases). The CDR3 loop spans 13 amino acids. V was trimmed by 10 bases and J by 1 base, leaving 13 bases between them. Germline CDR1 and CDR2: LNHDA and SQIVND (reference sequence). The DNA for the CDR3 is TGTGCCACCAGAGGGCTAGGCCAAGAGACCCAGTACTTC. It is translated as CATRGLGQETQYF.

This chain uses TRBV6-6 with TRBJ1-1, with 8 bases aligning to TRBD1. The CDR3 is made up of 13 amino acids. J was trimmed by 2 bases and V by 8 bases; bases with no gene match: 4. Looked up from germline, CDR1 is MNHNY and CDR2 is SVGAGI (reference sequence). CDR3 DNA: TGTGCCAGCCTGACAGGGGTAAACACTGAAGCTTTCTTT. Its translation is CASLTGVNTEAFF.

This clonotype was picked up a small number of times. V and J are TRBV5-1 and TRBJ2-7; D may be TRBD2 (5 bases). V was shortened by 0 bases and J by 2 bases, with 12 bases between the two germline ends. CDR1 is SGHRS and CDR2 is YFSETQ in the germline V gene. The CDR3 sequence is 15 residues long. CDR3 sequence: CASSLVGLGAYEQYF. In nucleotides, the CDR3 is TGCGCCAGCAGCTTGGTCGGACTGGGAGCCTACGAGCAGTACTTC.

In this sample, this clonotype turned up a few times. The rearrangement uses TRBV24-1 and TRBJ2-3; TRBD1 matches 7 bases. With V trimmed by 2 bases and J by 8 bases, 15 bases remained unmatched. The CDR3 extends over 17 amino acids. Germline V CDR1 and CDR2: KGHDR, SFDVKD. CDR3 amino acids: CATSDYPRDRPYVTQYF. In DNA, the CDR3 is TGTGCCACCAGTGATTATCCCCGGGACAGACCTTACGTTACGCAGTATTTT.

The chain joins TRBV11-3 to TRBJ2-3; the D gene is possibly TRBD1 (8 bases). This CDR3 region has 15 residues. Trimming removed 4 bases from V and 5 bases from J, with 16 bases in between. The germline CDR1 and CDR2 sequences are SGHNT and YENEEA. The DNA of the CDR3 is TGTGCCAGCAGCTCCGGACAGGGAGGGAGAGATACGCAGTATTTT. It yields the protein CASSSGQGGRDTQYF.